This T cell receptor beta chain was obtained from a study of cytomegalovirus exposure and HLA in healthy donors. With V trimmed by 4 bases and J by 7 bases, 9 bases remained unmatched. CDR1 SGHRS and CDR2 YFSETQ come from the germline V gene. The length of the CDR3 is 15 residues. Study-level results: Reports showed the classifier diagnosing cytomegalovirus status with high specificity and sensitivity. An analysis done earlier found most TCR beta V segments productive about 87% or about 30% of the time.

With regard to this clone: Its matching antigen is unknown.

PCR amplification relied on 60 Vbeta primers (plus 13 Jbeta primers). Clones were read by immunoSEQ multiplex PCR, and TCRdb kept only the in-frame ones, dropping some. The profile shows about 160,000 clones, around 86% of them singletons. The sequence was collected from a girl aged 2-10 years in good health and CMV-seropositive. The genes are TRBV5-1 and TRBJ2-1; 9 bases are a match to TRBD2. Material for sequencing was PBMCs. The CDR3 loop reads CASSLDLAGPNEQFF. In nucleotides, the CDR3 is TGCGCCAGCAGCCTTGATCTAGCGGGACCTAATGAGCAGTTCTTC.